The 24 T cell receptor beta chains below were found in one sample sequenced in a study of monozygotic twins with inflammatory bowel disease. TCRdb re-called the 5' RACE reads, yielding one record per CDR3 amino acid sequence without DNA. This table lists a few hundred thousand distinct CDR3 sequences. The sample comprised blood. The receptor source for this set is a human donor with ulcerative colitis or Crohn's disease, or a healthy co-twin of an affected twin (not recorded which).

V usage is TRBV20-1 and J usage is TRBJ1-4. This CDR3 spans 15 amino acids. In germline, CDR1 is DFQATT, CDR2 SNEGSKA (reference sequence). The CDR3 spells CSASSPGRTNEKLFF.

Here the CDR3 reads CSARDLGGNQPQHF. J is TRBJ1-5 and V is TRBV20-1; the TCRdb call, TRBD1, lacks DNA for checking. This CDR3 region has 14 residues. Germline V gene sequence: CDR1 DFQATT, CDR2 SNEGSKA (reference sequence).

The chain couples TRBV20-1 to TRBJ1-2. CDR3 length: 13 amino acids. CDR1 and CDR2 from the germline V gene are DFQATT and SNEGSKA (reference sequence). CDR3: CSAPLSGYYGYTF.

V gene TRBV7-6 combines with J gene TRBJ2-3; the TCRdb call, TRBD1, lacks DNA for checking. CDR3 length equals 16 residues. Germline CDR1 reads SGHVS; CDR2 reads FNYEAQ. The CDR3 reads CASSLDAGVGSDTQYF.

The chain uses TRBV6-6 and TRBJ2-3. CDR1 MNHNY and CDR2 SVGAGI come from the germline V gene (reference sequence). CDR3 size: 13 residues. The CDR3 is CASSYTDTDTQYF.

The chain joins TRBV5-1 to TRBJ1-1; the D call of TRBD1 rests on TCRdb alone, since no DNA is present to check it. Germline CDR1 is SGHRS and CDR2 is YFSETQ. CDR3 length equals 15 residues. CDR3 sequence reads: CASSPRQRPNTEAFF. Full variable domain (outside the CDR3, taken from reference TRBV5-1 and TRBJ1-1): KAGVTQTPRYLIKTRGQQVTLSCSPISGHRSVSWYQQTPGQGLQFLFEYFSETQRNKGNFPGRFSGRQFSNSRSEMNVSTLELGDSALYLCASSPRQRPNTEAFFGQGTRLTVV.

The chain recombines TRBV7-6 with TRBJ2-3; as DNA is missing, the TRBD1 call by TCRdb cannot be tested. Germline V gene data show CDR1 as SGHVS and CDR2 as FNYEAQ. CDR3 length: 15 amino acids. This CDR3 reads CASSLQPGSVDTQYF.

V is TRBV5-1 and J is TRBJ2-5; the D gene TCRdb calls, TRBD2, cannot be checked with no DNA. CDR3 length equals 15 residues. The germline V gene encodes CDR1 SGHRS and CDR2 YFSETQ. The CDR3 is CASSLDQPAVETQYF.

The chain carries TRBV19 and TRBJ2-7; TCRdb designates TRBD2, a call that cannot be tested without DNA. CDR1 LNHDA and CDR2 SQIVND come from the germline V gene (reference sequence). The CDR3 totals 14 residues. The CDR3 is CASSSGGPVNEQYF.

This chain connects TRBV12-3 or TRBV12-4 to TRBJ2-2; lacking DNA, the TRBD1 call made by TCRdb goes unchecked. The CDR3 runs to 16 residues. The CDR3 sequence: CASNPTGTLRTGELFF.

The V call is TRBV6-1, the J call TRBJ1-3; the TRBD1 assignment by TCRdb is unverifiable without DNA. CDR1 is MNHNS and CDR2 is SASEGT in the germline V gene. The CDR3 has 16 residues. The CDR3 region is CASRGQGSSSGNTIYF.

J is TRBJ2-6 and V is TRBV7-8. The CDR3 consists of 15 residues. Germline CDR1 and CDR2: SGHVS and FQNEAQ. The CDR3 sequence: CASSLLSSGANVLTF. Full variable domain (remainder filled in from reference TRBV7-8 and TRBJ2-6): GAGVSQSPRYKVAKRGQDVALRCDPISGHVSLFWYQQALGQGPEFLTYFQNEAQLDKSGLPSDRFFAERPEGSVSTLKIQRTQQEDSAVYLCASSLLSSGANVLTFGAGSRLTVL.

The chain recombines TRBV6-1 with TRBJ1-5. Germline V lookup: CDR1 MNHNS, CDR2 SASEGT. This CDR3 has 14 amino acids. This CDR3 is CASSPSGRDQPQHF.

The V and J genes are TRBV5-1 and TRBJ2-5. CDR3 length: 14 amino acids. Germline-derived CDR1 and CDR2 are SGHRS and YFSETQ. The CDR3 protein is CASSQTGQLETQYF. The full variable domain, in which reference TRBV5-1 and TRBJ2-5 provide the parts outside the CDR3, is KAGVTQTPRYLIKTRGQQVTLSCSPISGHRSVSWYQQTPGQGLQFLFEYFSETQRNKGNFPGRFSGRQFSNSRSEMNVSTLELGDSALYLCASSQTGQLETQYFGPGTRLLVL.

The chain couples TRBV7-2 to TRBJ1-1; TCRdb selects TRBD1, and the lack of DNA leaves this call unchecked. CDR1 is SGHTA and CDR2 is FQGNSA in the germline V gene. This CDR3 contains 14 residues. The CDR3 protein is CASSLEREWGIAFF.

The chain recombines TRBV5-1 with TRBJ2-7; TCRdb's D call of TRBD1 is untestable without DNA. CDR1 is SGHRS, CDR2 YFSETQ, per germline. The CDR3 length is 12 residues. This CDR3 is CASSLGSEGEYF.

The rearrangement joins TRBV10-3 to TRBJ2-1; there is no DNA to check the TCRdb D call of TRBD2. This CDR3 is 18 amino acids long. Germline-derived CDR1 and CDR2 are ENHRY and SYGVKD. The CDR3: CAISASGTSGGQYNEQFF.

The chain recombines TRBV12-3 or TRBV12-4 with TRBJ2-7. The CDR3 has 12 residues. CDR3 protein: CASSSGAYEQYF.

The rearrangement links TRBV5-1 to TRBJ1-2; TCRdb outputs TRBD1, but without DNA this stays unchecked. The CDR3 length is 14 residues. Germline loops: CDR1 SGHRS, CDR2 YFSETQ. The chain's CDR3 is CASRPTANDYGYTF.

This chain uses TRBV29-1 with TRBJ1-2; TCRdb gives TRBD1 as the D gene, but with no DNA this cannot be confirmed. The CDR3 extends over 13 amino acids. The germline V gene encodes CDR1 SQVTM and CDR2 ANQGSEA. The CDR3 reads CSADTQGRDGYTF.

This sequence joins TRBV5-1 and TRBJ2-3. Germline V gene data show CDR1 as SGHRS and CDR2 as YFSETQ. This CDR3 contains 15 residues. Here the CDR3 reads CASSLGVLSTDTQYF.

This chain connects TRBV4-1 to TRBJ1-3; TCRdb's D call of TRBD1 is untestable without DNA. The CDR3 is 14 amino acids. Germline V gene sequence: CDR1 MGHRA, CDR2 YSYEKL. CDR3 amino acids: CASSHPTGGNTIYF.

The chain joins TRBV7-2 to TRBJ2-3. The CDR3 totals 16 residues. Germline CDR1 and CDR2: SGHTA and FQGNSA. CDR3 sequence reads: CASSLVGGPSTDTQYF.

The V gene is TRBV5-1, the J gene TRBJ2-7. The CDR3 loop spans 13 amino acids. Germline loops: CDR1 SGHRS, CDR2 YFSETQ. This CDR3 reads CASSLGVAYEQYF. Full variable domain (remainder filled in from reference TRBV5-1 and TRBJ2-7): KAGVTQTPRYLIKTRGQQVTLSCSPISGHRSVSWYQQTPGQGLQFLFEYFSETQRNKGNFPGRFSGRQFSNSRSEMNVSTLELGDSALYLCASSLGVAYEQYFGPGTRLTVT.